This TCR beta chain was sequenced for a study of a mutant IDH1 vaccine in newly diagnosed glioma. Libraries were prepared by immunoSEQ multiplex PCR; TCRdb keeps only in-frame clonotypes and omits some of them. The sample holds roughly 30,000 clones, just under 85% seen once. Time point described: week 5, during vaccination. Doses comprised 300 ug of mutant IDH1 20-mer peptide each, plus topical imiquimod. Comment on this clone: Antigen specificity is unknown.

CDR3 length: 15 amino acids. Germline-derived CDR1 and CDR2 are GTSNPN and SVGIG (reference sequence). Trimming took 0 bases from V and 8 from J, leaving 17 bases between them. Overall study results and limits: Evidence of vaccine-induced immune responses was documented in 85% to 95% of patients.

The sequenced sample was PBMCs, obtained from a glioma patient whose treatment included an IDH1 peptide vaccine. The clonotype comes from a man aged 25 to 40 with glioma. The gene calls are TRBV30 and TRBJ1-3; D ambiguous. The CDR3 loop reads CAWSVGATGPDTIYF. In DNA form, the CDR3 reads TGTGCCTGGAGTGTAGGCGCGACGGGCCCCGACACCATATATTTT.